The T cell receptor (beta chain) under discussion was sequenced for a study of control samples from healthy donors and cancer patients (dated by TCRdb to 2019 to 2021). The library was built by means of the immunoSEQ multiplex PCR assay. Drawn from immuneACCESS, this table holds only the in-frame rearrangements with V and J called that TCRdb kept. Clones are partly lost; checked studies trace under half to an unresolved V gene and leave the rest unexplained. The sample table holds roughly 120,000 clones, of which about 93% were seen once. The ten most abundant clones make up roughly 2.6% of the sample. The CDR3 runs 19 amino acids, cysteine and phenylalanine included. The CDR3 DNA has 57 bases and is translated from base 1. CDR1 and CDR2 are read off the germline V gene as LGHNA and YNFKEQ. V ends up 0 bases short and J 5 bases short, with an unmatched junction base count of 8. As to this clone: Its cognate antigen has yet to be identified. Per-nucleotide qualities are absent, and no much larger clonotype sits a single base away.

This receptor was obtained from a man aged 25 to 40 in good health. The rearrangement combines TRBV4-2 with TRBJ2-1, with 15 junctional bases fitting TRBD2. Sequencing was performed on blood. CDR3 region: CASSQDEGLAGGYNNEQFF. The DNA sequence is TGTGCCAGCAGCCAAGATGAGGGACTAGCGGGGGGATACAACAATGAGCAGTTCTTC.